This TCR beta chain was retrieved from a study of vaccination and CD4 T cells after COVID-19. Study overall: A median of roughly 72 days (range 14 to 241) separated dose two from the taking of post-vaccine samples. The authors gave control cultures a CEFX pool, an HIV-1 Nef pool, or no peptide. Study-level results: Convalescent patients' vaccine-specific clones were spike mono-reactive in 304 of 307 cases.

The treatment was: approximately 10-day PBMC culture with coronavirus spike peptide pools or control peptides (ViraFEST assay). Spanning March to December 2020, the positive PCR dates came before US Alpha, Beta and Delta variants. The Oncomine TCR Beta short-read assay sequenced DNA from cultured CD4+ T cells. TCRdb passed the PCR reads through MiXCR, listing each CDR3 protein once. The sample has about 10,000 distinct CDR3 sequences, about 25% seen once. Notes on this clonotype: Its target is unknown.

The length of the CDR3 is 15 residues. The germline V gene has CDR1 MNHEY and CDR2 SVGAGI. V lost 2 bases, J lost 0 bases, and 11 bases lay in between. The source material was CD4+ T cells from blood, cultured in vitro, sampled after SARS-CoV-2 vaccination. This sequence originates from a human donor who had recovered from COVID-19. J is TRBJ2-7 and V is TRBV6-5; D is undetermined. CDR3 sequence reads: CASSYRVLSSYEQYF. The CDR3 nucleotides are TGTGCCAGCAGTTACAGGGTCCTCAGCTCCTACGAGCAGTACTTC.